These 18 T cell receptor beta chains came from one sample sequenced in a study of beta chain features in type 1 diabetes. Reverse transcribing all isolated RNA meant expressed TCRB transcripts were sequenced. TCRdb's copy holds only in-frame clones and misses some; the assay was immunoSEQ multiplex PCR. The table records about 410,000 clones, 14% of them present only once. Source material: naive CD4+ T cells from blood. The receptors come from a man aged 30 to 45 in good health.

A few counts support this clone. The chain has TRBV9 and TRBJ2-2; 7 positions agree with TRBD2. Trimming cost V 0 bases and J 4 bases; bases outside gene matches: 3. The CDR3 is made up of 15 amino acids. Germline-derived CDR1 and CDR2 are SGDLS and YYNGEE. CDR3 DNA sequence: TGTGCCAGCAGCGTAGCGGGAGGCCCCACCGGGGAGCTGTTTTTT. Amino acids: CASSVAGGPTGELFF.

The chain couples TRBV18 to TRBJ2-5, with D possibly being TRBD2 (5 bases). Germline lookup yields CDR1 KGHSH and CDR2 LQKENI. V gave up 2 bases and J gave up 4 bases, with 11 bases separating them. The CDR3 spans 14 residues. This CDR3 reads CASSPNGRGETQYF. The CDR3 bases are TGTGCCAGCTCACCAAACGGCCGGGGAGAGACCCAGTACTTC. Full variable domain (missing parts from reference TRBV18 and TRBJ2-5): NAGVMQNPRHLVRRRGQEARLRCSPMKGHSHVYWYRQLPEEGLKFMVYLQKENIIDESGMPKERFSAEFPKEGPSILRIQQVVRGDSAAYFCASSPNGRGETQYFGPGTRLLVL.

This clone appeared a few times. The same CDR3 arises from other DNA sequences in this sample as well. The rearrangement joins TRBV29-1 to TRBJ2-5; D is possibly TRBD1 or TRBD2 (5 bases each). With 6 bases removed from V and 3 bases from J, the gap between germline ends came to 5 bases. Germline V gene lookup returns CDR1 SQVTM and CDR2 ANQGSEA. The CDR3 has 10 residues. CDR3 loop: CSVGEETQYF. DNA of the CDR3: TGCAGCGTGGGGGAAGAGACCCAGTACTTC. The variable domain in full, completed from reference TRBV29-1 and TRBJ2-5, reads SAVISQKPSRDICQRGTSLTIQCQVDSQVTMMFWYRQQPGQSLTLIATANQGSEATYESGFVIDKFPISRPNLTFSTLTVSNMSPEDSSIYLCSVGEETQYFGPGTRLLVL.

A few counts support this clone. The chain has TRBV6-5 and TRBJ2-1, with 9 bases identical to TRBD2. The CDR3 consists of 14 residues. Germline V gives CDR1 MNHEY, CDR2 SVGAGI. V dropped 5 bases and J dropped 7; count of bases not matched to a gene: 6. DNA for the CDR3: TGTGCCAGCAGTCATAGCGGGAGTCGGAATGAGCAGTTCTTC. Its translation is CASSHSGSRNEQFF.

The chain couples TRBV5-1 to TRBJ2-5; TRBD2 matches 13 bases. This CDR3 region has 14 residues. V shed 3 bases and J 5 bases; nucleotides not matched to a gene: 1. Germline V gene lookup returns CDR1 SGHRS and CDR2 YFSETQ. DNA for the CDR3: TGCGCCAGCAGCTGGGGACTAGCGGGGGAGACCCAGTACTTC. It specifies CASSWGLAGETQYF.

With regard to this clone: Other DNA sequences in the same sample also yield this CDR3. The chain links TRBV4-1 to TRBJ2-3; D is unresolved. With 0 bases removed from V and 1 base from J, the gap between germline ends came to 5 bases. The CDR3 has 14 amino acids. Germline V lookup: CDR1 MGHRA, CDR2 YSYEKL. The CDR3 DNA is TGCGCCAGCAGCCAAGATCGAGGCACAGATACGCAGTATTTT. It is translated as CASSQDRGTDTQYF.

Only a few counts were recorded for this clone. V usage is TRBV25-1 and J usage is TRBJ2-1; 12 positions match TRBD2. Germline CDR1 reads MGHDK; CDR2 reads SYGVNS. The CDR3 covers 16 residues. V trimming: 5 bases; J trimming: 7 bases; junction bases outside the gene matches: 9. The CDR3 region has the DNA TGTGCCAGCAGTCCCAGACTAGCGGGAGTTTGGAATGAGCAGTTCTTC. Translated: CASSPRLAGVWNEQFF. The complete variable domain, with remaining parts taken from reference TRBV25-1 and TRBJ2-1, reads EADIYQTPRYLVIGTGKKITLECSQTMGHDKMYWYQQDPGMELHLIHYSYGVNSTEKGDLSSESTVSRIRTEHFPLTLESARPSHTSQYLCASSPRLAGVWNEQFFGPGTRLTVL.

This sequence joins TRBV29-1 and TRBJ2-1; the D is unclear. CDR1 and CDR2 (germline): SQVTM, ANQGSEA. Trimming left V 0 bases short and J 7 bases short, with 4 bases between. The CDR3 contains 11 residues. The CDR3 DNA reads as TGCAGCGTTGAAGACCTGAATGAGCAGTTCTTC. Translation gives CSVEDLNEQFF.

In its sample, this clone was seen many times. The chain recombines TRBV29-1 with TRBJ2-2; D remains ambiguous. The CDR3 runs to 14 residues. V shed 2 bases and J shed 6 bases, with 13 bases lying between them. The germline CDR1 and CDR2 sequences are SQVTM and ANQGSEA. CDR3 coding DNA: TGCAGCGTTGAAAGGTTCGGGTACGCCGGGGAGCTGTTTTTT. Residues: CSVERFGYAGELFF.

The chain employs TRBV28 and TRBJ2-5; D may be TRBD2 (6 bases). CDR3 length equals 15 residues. V dropped 3 bases and J dropped 1 base, with 12 bases sitting between them. Germline V gene data show CDR1 as MDHEN and CDR2 as SYDVKM. The CDR3 region is CASSLSGRIQETQYF. CDR3 nucleotides: TGTGCCAGCAGTTTGAGTGGGAGGATCCAAGAGACCCAGTACTTC.

J is TRBJ2-7 and V is TRBV27; D possibly corresponds to TRBD1 (5 bases). Trimming took off 2 bases at V and 7 bases at J, with 12 bases between the two ends. The CDR3 has 13 residues. Germline-derived CDR1 and CDR2 are MNHEY and SMNVEV (reference sequence). As DNA, the CDR3 is TGTGCCAGCAGTTTACGAGGCAGGGATGAGCAGTACGTC. Its translation is CASSLRGRDEQYV.

The chain couples TRBV7-2 to TRBJ1-2; weak D call: TRBD1 (5 bases). Trimming pared 5 bases from V and 4 bases from J, leaving 14 bases between. The germline CDR1 and CDR2 sequences are SGHTA and FQGNSA. The CDR3 totals 14 residues. The CDR3 spells CASSTATEIYGYTF. The CDR3 nucleotides are TGTGCCAGCAGCACAGCGACAGAAATCTATGGCTACACCTTC.

The sample holds a few counts of this clone. The chain joins TRBV28 to TRBJ2-7; TRBD1 might be the D (5 bases). The length of the CDR3 is 14 residues. The V end was cut by 3 bases, the J end by 2 bases, with 11 bases between. Germline loops: CDR1 MDHEN, CDR2 SYDVKM. CDR3 sequence (DNA): TGTGCCAGCAGTTTCGGCAGGGCCCCCTACGAGCAGTACGTC. Translating it yields CASSFGRAPYEQYV.

The chain couples TRBV30 to TRBJ1-1; perhaps TRBD1 as D (5 bases). The V and J ends lost 2 bases and 0 bases respectively, with 10 bases between them. The CDR3 is made up of 14 amino acids. Germline V gene data show CDR1 as GTSNPN and CDR2 as SVGIG (reference sequence). CDR3: CAWSTGTVNTEAFF. CDR3 coding DNA: TGTGCCTGGAGTACCGGGACGGTGAACACTGAAGCTTTCTTT.

This clone was picked up a small number of times. The rearrangement joins TRBV7-2 to TRBJ2-5; D gene uncertain. The CDR3 has 14 amino acids. Looked up from germline, CDR1 is SGHTA and CDR2 is FQGNSA. V was cut by 4 bases and J by 5 bases, with 14 bases left in between. The CDR3 spells CASSSPSRWETQYF. The CDR3, as DNA: TGTGCCAGCAGCTCCCCGAGCAGGTGGGAGACCCAGTACTTC.

The chain links TRBV11-2 to TRBJ2-6; TRBD1 matches at 9 bases. This CDR3 contains 15 residues. Unmatched junction bases numbered 0, after V lost 4 bases and J lost 2 bases. Per germline, CDR1 SGHAT and CDR2 FQNNGV. CDR3 sequence: CASSWDRAGANVLTF. The CDR3 DNA sequence: TGTGCCAGCAGCTGGGACAGGGCTGGGGCCAACGTCCTGACTTTC.

As concerns this clone: Other DNA sequences within the sample encode an identical CDR3. This rearrangement joins TRBV18 to TRBJ2-3; D not resolved. Looked up from germline, CDR1 is KGHSH and CDR2 is LQKENI. This CDR3 contains 12 residues. V lost 3 bases and J lost 5, with 6 bases in between. The CDR3 protein is CASSPREDTQYF. CDR3 coding DNA: TGTGCCAGCTCACCTCGCGAAGATACGCAGTATTTT.

Only a few counts were recorded for this clone. The sample contains more than one DNA sequence encoding this CDR3. V is TRBV9 and J is TRBJ2-3; possible D gene TRBD1, 6 bases. Per germline, CDR1 SGDLS and CDR2 YYNGEE. The CDR3 contains 15 residues. V was shortened by 0 bases and J by 0 bases, with 8 bases between the two germline ends. The CDR3 sequence: CASSVGTASTDTQYF. CDR3 DNA sequence: TGTGCCAGCAGCGTAGGGACAGCTAGCACAGATACGCAGTATTTT.